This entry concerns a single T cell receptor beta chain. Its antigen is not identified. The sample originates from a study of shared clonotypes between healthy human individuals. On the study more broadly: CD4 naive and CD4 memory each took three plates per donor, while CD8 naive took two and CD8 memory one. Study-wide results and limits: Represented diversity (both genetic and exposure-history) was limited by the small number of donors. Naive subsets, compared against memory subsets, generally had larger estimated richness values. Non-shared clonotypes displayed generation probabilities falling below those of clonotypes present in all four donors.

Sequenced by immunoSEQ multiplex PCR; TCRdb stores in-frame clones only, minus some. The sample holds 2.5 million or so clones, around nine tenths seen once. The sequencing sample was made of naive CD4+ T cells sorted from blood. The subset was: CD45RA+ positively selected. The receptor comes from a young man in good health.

Written as DNA, the CDR3 is TGTGCCAGCTCAATCCAGGGACAGGGACACTCTTACTCTGGAAACACCATATATTTT. The encoded protein is CASSIQGQGHSYSGNTIYF. The chain combines TRBV18 with TRBJ1-3; 9 nucleotides match TRBD1. Germline values: CDR1 KGHSH, CDR2 LQKENI. V was pared by 5 bases and J by 0 bases, with 14 bases of the junction left unmatched. CDR3 length equals 19 residues.